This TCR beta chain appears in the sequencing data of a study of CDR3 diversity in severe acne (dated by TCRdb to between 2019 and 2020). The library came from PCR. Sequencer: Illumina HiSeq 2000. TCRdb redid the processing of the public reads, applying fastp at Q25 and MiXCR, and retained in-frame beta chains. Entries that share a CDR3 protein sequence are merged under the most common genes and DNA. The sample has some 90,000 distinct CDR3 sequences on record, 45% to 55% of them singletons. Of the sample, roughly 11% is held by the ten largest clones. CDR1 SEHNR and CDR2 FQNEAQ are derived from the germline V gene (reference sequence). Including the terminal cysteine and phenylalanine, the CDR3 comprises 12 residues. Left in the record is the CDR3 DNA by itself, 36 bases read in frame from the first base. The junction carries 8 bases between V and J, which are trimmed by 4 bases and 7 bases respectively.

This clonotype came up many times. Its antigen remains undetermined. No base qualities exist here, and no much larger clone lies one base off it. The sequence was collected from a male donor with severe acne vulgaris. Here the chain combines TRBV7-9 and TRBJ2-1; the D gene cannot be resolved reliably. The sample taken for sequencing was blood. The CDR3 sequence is CASSYASNEQFF. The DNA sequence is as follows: TGTGCCAGCAGCTATGCTTCTAATGAGCAGTTCTTC.